This TCR beta chain derives from a study of blood T cell repertoires in COVID-19. Study information: Samples of COVID-19 (acute and convalescent) were obtained from the United States, Italy and Spain.

TCRdb's copy holds only in-frame clones and misses some; the assay was immunoSEQ multiplex PCR. The sample contains tens of thousands of clones, 90% to 95% of which appear only once. The V gene lost 2 bases and the J gene lost 3 bases, with 15 bases spanning the gap. Germline V CDR1 and CDR2: SGHRS, YFSETQ. This CDR3 contains 15 residues. The clonotype originates from a man aged 40-55 years with COVID-19, enrolled during active disease. The chain carries TRBV5-1 and TRBJ2-7; the D gene is possibly TRBD1 (5 bases). What was sequenced was peripheral blood. CDR3 in DNA: TGCGCCAGCAGCTTCCCCAACCAGGGTATCTACGAGCAGTACTTC. The encoded protein is CASSFPNQGIYEQYF.